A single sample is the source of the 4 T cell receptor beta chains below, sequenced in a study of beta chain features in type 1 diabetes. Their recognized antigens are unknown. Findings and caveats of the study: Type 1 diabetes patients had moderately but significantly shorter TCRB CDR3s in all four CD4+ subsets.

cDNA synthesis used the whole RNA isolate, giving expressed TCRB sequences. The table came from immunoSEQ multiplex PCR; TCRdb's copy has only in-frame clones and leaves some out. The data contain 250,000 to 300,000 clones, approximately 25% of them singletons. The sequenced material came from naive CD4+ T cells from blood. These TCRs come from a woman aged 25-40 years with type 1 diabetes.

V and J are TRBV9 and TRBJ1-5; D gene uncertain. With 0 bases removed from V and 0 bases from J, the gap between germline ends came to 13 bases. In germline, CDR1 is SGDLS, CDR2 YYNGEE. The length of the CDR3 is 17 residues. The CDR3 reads CASSVVRILNSNQPQHF. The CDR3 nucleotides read TGTGCCAGCAGCGTAGTGAGGATCCTTAATAGCAATCAGCCCCAGCATTTT.

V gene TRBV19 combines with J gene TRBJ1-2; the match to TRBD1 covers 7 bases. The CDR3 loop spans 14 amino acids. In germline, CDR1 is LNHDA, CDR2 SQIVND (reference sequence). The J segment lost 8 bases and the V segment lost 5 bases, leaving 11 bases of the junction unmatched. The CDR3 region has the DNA TGTGCCAGTAGTCTAGGACAGGACCCTATGGGCTACACCTTC. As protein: CASSLGQDPMGYTF.

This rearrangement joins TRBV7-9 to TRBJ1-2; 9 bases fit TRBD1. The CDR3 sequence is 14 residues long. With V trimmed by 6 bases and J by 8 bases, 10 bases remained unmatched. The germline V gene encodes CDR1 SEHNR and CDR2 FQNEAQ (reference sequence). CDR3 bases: TGTGCCAGCAGAACCCGGACAGGGGCAAGCGGCTACACCTTC. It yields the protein CASRTRTGASGYTF.

CDR3 sequence: CSVDFGGGDVTEAFF. The CDR3 DNA reads as TGCAGCGTTGATTTTGGGGGGGGCGATGTCACTGAAGCTTTCTTT. This chain uses TRBV29-1 with TRBJ1-1; possible D gene TRBD1, 6 bases. The CDR3 covers 15 residues. CDR1 SQVTM and CDR2 ANQGSEA come from the germline V gene. With 3 bases removed from V and 4 bases from J, the gap between germline ends came to 18 bases.